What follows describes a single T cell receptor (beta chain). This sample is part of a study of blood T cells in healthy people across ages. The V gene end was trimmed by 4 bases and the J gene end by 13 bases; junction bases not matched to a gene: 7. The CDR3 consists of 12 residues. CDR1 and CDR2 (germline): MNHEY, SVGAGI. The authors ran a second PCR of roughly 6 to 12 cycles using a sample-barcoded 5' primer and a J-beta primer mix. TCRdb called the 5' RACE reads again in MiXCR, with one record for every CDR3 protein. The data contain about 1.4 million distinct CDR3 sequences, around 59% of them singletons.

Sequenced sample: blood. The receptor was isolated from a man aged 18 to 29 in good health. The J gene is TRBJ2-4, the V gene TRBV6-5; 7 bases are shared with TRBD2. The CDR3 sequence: CASSSGLQEQYF. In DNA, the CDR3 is TGTGCCAGCAGTTCGGGACTACAGGAGCAGTACTTC.